This TCR beta chain was identified in a study of T-cell reconstitution after alpha-beta-depleted transplantation in children. TCRbeta library construction was performed incorporating unique molecular identifiers. TCRdb ran MiXCR on the PCR reads and lists one entry per CDR3 protein. Of 280,000 or so distinct CDR3 sequences in the sample, about 9.9% are singletons; the top ten hold around 20%. Study results and limitations: Some patients' high day-60 TCRbeta diversity was attributed to recipient cells surviving conditioning. The origin of alpha-beta T cells about two months after transplant was reportedly several hundred expanded graft clones. Diversity and T-cell counts at one year after transplant derived mostly from new T cells.

Trimming took 3 bases from V and 7 from J, leaving 12 bases between them. The CDR3 contains 13 residues. The germline V gene has CDR1 SGHTA and CDR2 FQGNSA. This clonotype was counted ten times or more. What it binds is not known. Sequenced here: peripheral blood, sampled 180 days after TCRalphabeta/CD19-depleted stem cell transplant. The chain is built from TRBV7-2 and TRBJ1-2, with D unclear. This clonotype originated in a male patient under 10 years old who had a stem cell transplant for chronic granulomatous disease, so the T cells may come from the graft donor. The CDR3 DNA is TGTGCCAGCAGCTTCGAGGGTATAGGTGGCTACACCTTC. Translating gives CASSFEGIGGYTF.